Given below is one T cell receptor beta chain in context. The antigen is undetermined. This sample was taken from a study of early T cells in non-severe SARS-CoV-2 infection. General study results and limits: Anti-spike CD8 responses were favored in VDJdb matching, and private and CD4 specificities were missed.

V lost 2 bases, J lost 1 base, and 7 bases lay in between. Germline V gene data show CDR1 as DFQATT and CDR2 as SNEGSKA (reference sequence). The CDR3 runs to 13 residues. Tagging with unique molecular identifiers was applied to individual cDNA molecules. Using its own MiXCR run on the 5' RACE reads, TCRdb lists one record per CDR3 protein. The repertoire holds tens of thousands of distinct CDR3 sequences, with 18% as singletons. The source of this sequence is an adult who was a healthcare worker with PCR-confirmed SARS-CoV-2 infection or an uninfected control (not recorded which). This specimen was whole blood, taken at baseline. The V call is TRBV20-1, the J call TRBJ2-3; TRBD2 might be the D (6 bases). The CDR3 region is CSARIAGTDTQYF. The CDR3 DNA reads TGCAGTGCTAGAATAGCGGGCACAGATACGCAGTATTTT.